A selection of T cell receptor beta chains follows, all from one sample in a study of T cell repertoires in cytomegalovirus infection. Which antigens these TCRs recognize remains unknown. Each CDR3 protein gets one entry after TCRdb re-called the reads with MiXCR. The data contain around 750,000 distinct CDR3 sequences, roughly 33% of them seen just once; the ten biggest clones take up 9.5% to 15%. The source was cultured CD8+ T cells from PBMCs, collected from culture after CMV antigen stimulation. These receptors were collected from a human donor in good health (CMV status not recorded). Some clones in this sample may be carry-over from other donors' samples. CDR3s include the opening cysteine and the closing phenylalanine or tryptophan. A D gene is named only where the DNA matches it firmly. Size values are once, few and many counts, or a class for expanded clones, and some rows have none.

TRBJ1-3 NA TRBV7-9 TRBD1 14 TGTGCCAGCAGCCGGGCGTCCCAGGGGGACACCATATATTTT CASSRASQGDTIYF
TRBJ2-5 NA TRBV5-1 NA 16 TGCGCCAGCAGCTTGGTCGGGATGTTAGCTCAAGAGACCCAGTACTTC CASSLVGMLAQETQYF
TRBJ2-1 NA TRBV6-2/TRBV6-3 TRBD1 16 TGTGCCAGCAGTTCCTACAGGGGCCCTACTAAGGATGAGCAGTTCTTC CASSSYRGPTKDEQFF
TRBJ1-2 NA TRBV2 TRBD1 14 TGTGCCAGCAGCGATCTCAGGGGGCCCTATGGCTACACCTTC CASSDLRGPYGYTF
TRBJ2-3 NA TRBV12-3/TRBV12-4 NA 16 TGTGCCAGCAGTTCGAAAGCGGTCCAGTACACAGATACGCAGTATTTT CASSSKAVQYTDTQYF
TRBJ2-1 NA TRBV6-2/TRBV6-3 NA 15 TGTGCCAGCAGTTACTTACGCGACAGGTACAATGAGCAGTTCTTC CASSYLRDRYNEQFF
TRBJ2-5 few TRBV6-5 NA 16 TGTGCCAGCACTTCCTTAGGGGAAACAGGGCCCAGGACCCAGTACTTC CASTSLGETGPRTQYF
TRBJ2-1 NA TRBV12-3/TRBV12-4 NA 14 TGTGCCAGCAGTTTTAATCCGCCTTTAGAATCGCAGTTCTTC CASSFNPPLESQFF
TRBJ1-1 many TRBV4-1 NA 14 TGCGCCAGCAGCCAAGAGGCGGCTTACACTGAAGCTTTCTTT CASSQEAAYTEAFF
TRBJ2-2 NA TRBV28 TRBD1 15 TGTGCCAGCAGTACGGGACAGGGGGTCGGCACCGGGGAGCTTTTT CASSTGQGVGTGELF
TRBJ2-1 NA TRBV5-4 NA 14 TGTGCCAGCAGCTGGGAAGTTGGGGACAATGAGCAGTTCTTC CASSWEVGDNEQFF
TRBJ1-6 NA TRBV7-6 TRBD1 14 TGTGCCAGCAGCCTCGGGACAGGGGTATCACCCCTCCACTTT CASSLGTGVSPLHF
TRBJ2-1 few TRBV4-1 NA 14 TGCGCCAGCAGCTGGCAGGGGAATTACAATGAGCAGTTCTTC CASSWQGNYNEQFF
TRBJ2-1 few TRBV27 TRBD2 16 TGTGCCAGCAGTTTTGGACTAGCGGGGACCTACAATGAGCAGTTCTTC CASSFGLAGTYNEQFF
TRBJ2-3 NA TRBV2 NA 15 TGTGCCAGCAGTGAAAAAAGGACTCGCACAGATACGCAGTATTTT CASSEKRTRTDTQYF
TRBJ2-1 NA TRBV19 TRBD2 18 TGTGCCAGTAGTAACCCCTTGTCGGGAGGACGCTCCTACAATGAGCAGTTCTTC CASSNPLSGGRSYNEQFF
TRBJ2-7 few TRBV2 NA 12 TGTGCCACGTCCCAGCGACGGGACGAGCAGTACTTC CATSQRRDEQYF
TRBJ1-2 NA TRBV9 NA 15 TGTGCCAGCAGCGTAGGTTCGTCAGGGAACTATGGCTACACCTTC CASSVGSSGNYGYTF
TRBJ2-5 few TRBV7-7 NA 14 TGTGCTAGCAGCTTCGGCCTCGAGCATGAGACCCAGTACTTC CASSFGLEHETQYF
TRBJ2-2 few TRBV12-5 NA 15 TGTGCTAGTGAGCCTCCGGGACAGAACACCGGGGAGCTGTTTTTT CASEPPGQNTGELFF
TRBJ2-3 NA TRBV6-5 TRBD2 15 TGTGCCAGTAGACTAGCGGGGGTTGACACAGATACGCAGTATTTT CASRLAGVDTDTQYF
TRBJ1-1 few TRBV12-3/TRBV12-4 NA 14 TGTGCCAGCAGTTTAGCCCCGAGGGTCCCTGAAGCTTTCTTT CASSLAPRVPEAFF
TRBJ2-3 NA TRBV4-1 NA 15 TGCGCCAGCAGCCGACTCACCGGGGGCACAGATACGCAGTATTTT CASSRLTGGTDTQYF
TRBJ1-4 many TRBV7-2 TRBD1 12 TGTGCCAGCAGCTTTACAGGGGTGGAACTGTTTTTT CASSFTGVELFF
TRBJ2-1 few TRBV7-6 TRBD1 18 TGTGCCAGCAGCTTAAGAAGACAACAGGGGGCCGCCTACAATGAGCAGTTCTTC CASSLRRQQGAAYNEQFF
TRBJ2-3 NA TRBV7-9 NA 17 TGTGCCAGCAAATTGGGACGGGGCCGTTCTAGCACAGATACGCAGTATTTT CASKLGRGRSSTDTQYF